These T cell receptor beta chains were read from a single sample in a study of cytomegalovirus exposure and HLA in healthy donors. The assay was immunoSEQ multiplex PCR, and TCRdb's table has in-frame clones only and misses some. The sample carries 150,000 to 200,000 clones, about 77% recorded once. The sequencing input was PBMCs. These TCRs come from a young woman in good health and CMV-seropositive. Both conserved end residues are part of each CDR3. A D gene is named only where the DNA matches it firmly. Expanded clones get a size class; other rows say once, few or many, or leave the size out.

d_call: .; j_call: TRBJ1-3; clone_size: .; v_call: TRBV19; cdr3_aa: CASSIDNLRQSSGNTIYF; cdr3_nt: TGTGCCAGTAGTATAGATAACCTGCGGCAGTCCTCTGGAAACACCATATATTTT
d_call: .; j_call: TRBJ2-5; clone_size: .; v_call: TRBV11-2; cdr3_aa: CASSPVGAWYQGTQYF; cdr3_nt: TGTGCCAGCAGCCCAGTAGGCGCTTGGTACCAGGGGACCCAGTACTTC
d_call: TRBD1; j_call: TRBJ2-5; clone_size: .; v_call: TRBV19; cdr3_aa: CASSMGLGTGEKTQYF; cdr3_nt: TGTGCCAGTAGTATGGGGCTCGGGACAGGGGAAAAGACCCAGTACTTC
d_call: .; j_call: TRBJ2-1; clone_size: few; v_call: TRBV4-3; cdr3_aa: CASSHPSNEQFF; cdr3_nt: TGCGCCAGCAGCCACCCTAGTAATGAGCAGTTCTTC
d_call: TRBD1; j_call: TRBJ1-2; clone_size: .; v_call: TRBV4-3; cdr3_aa: CASSQDPQGGAASRYGYTF; cdr3_nt: TGCGCCAGCAGCCAAGATCCCCAGGGGGGCGCTGCGTCCCGATATGGCTACACCTTC
d_call: TRBD1; j_call: TRBJ2-3; clone_size: .; v_call: TRBV28; cdr3_aa: CASSLGTADTQYF; cdr3_nt: TGTGCCAGCAGTCTGGGGACAGCAGATACGCAGTATTTT
d_call: .; j_call: TRBJ1-1; clone_size: .; v_call: TRBV7-2; cdr3_aa: CASSTGTSRTEAFF; cdr3_nt: TGTGCCAGCAGTACCGGGACTTCAAGGACTGAAGCTTTCTTT
d_call: .; j_call: TRBJ2-7; clone_size: few; v_call: TRBV29-1; cdr3_aa: CSVEDQRGGDEQYF; cdr3_nt: TGCAGCGTTGAAGATCAAAGGGGGGGGGACGAGCAGTACTTC
d_call: .; j_call: TRBJ2-4; clone_size: .; v_call: TRBV14; cdr3_aa: CASSQKGRTAENIQYF; cdr3_nt: TGTGCCAGCAGCCAAAAAGGCAGGACAGCAGAAAACATTCAGTACTTC
d_call: .; j_call: TRBJ2-1; clone_size: .; v_call: TRBV5-1; cdr3_aa: CASSLATSYNEQFF; cdr3_nt: TGCGCCAGCAGCTTGGCGACTAGCTACAATGAGCAGTTCTTC
d_call: .; j_call: TRBJ2-7; clone_size: .; v_call: TRBV6-5; cdr3_aa: CASTARSNEQYF; cdr3_nt: TGTGCCAGCACCGCGCGGTCGAACGAGCAGTACTTC
d_call: .; j_call: TRBJ1-1; clone_size: once; v_call: TRBV9; cdr3_aa: CASSHLNTEAFF; cdr3_nt: TGTGCCAGTTCCCACCTAAACACTGAAGCTTTCTTT
d_call: TRBD1; j_call: TRBJ1-1; clone_size: few; v_call: TRBV10-3; cdr3_aa: CATGTDPNTEAFF; cdr3_nt: TGTGCCACCGGGACAGACCCCAACACTGAAGCTTTCTTT
d_call: .; j_call: TRBJ2-1; clone_size: .; v_call: TRBV14; cdr3_aa: CASSQDKTLPGVYEQFF; cdr3_nt: TGTGCCAGCAGCCAAGATAAGACCCTCCCCGGAGTGTATGAGCAGTTCTTC
d_call: .; j_call: TRBJ1-1; clone_size: .; v_call: TRBV6-6; cdr3_aa: CASSYYGGANTEAFF; cdr3_nt: TGTGCCAGCAGTTACTACGGGGGGGCGAACACTGAAGCTTTCTTT
d_call: .; j_call: TRBJ1-1; clone_size: .; v_call: TRBV4-2; cdr3_aa: CASSPGTLNTEAFF; cdr3_nt: TGTGCCAGCAGCCCCGGGACACTGAACACTGAAGCTTTCTTT
d_call: TRBD1; j_call: TRBJ2-7; clone_size: .; v_call: TRBV5-6; cdr3_aa: CASSPWTGSYEQYF; cdr3_nt: TGTGCCAGCAGTCCCTGGACAGGTTCCTACGAGCAGTACTTC
d_call: .; j_call: TRBJ2-7; clone_size: .; v_call: TRBV7-7; cdr3_aa: CASSPRGRAEQYF; cdr3_nt: TGTGCTAGCAGCCCCCGAGGGCGCGCTGAGCAGTACTTC
d_call: .; j_call: TRBJ1-3; clone_size: .; v_call: TRBV10-3; cdr3_aa: CAIARAGRSDGNTIYF; cdr3_nt: TGTGCCATCGCCCGCGCGGGCCGAAGTGATGGAAACACCATATATTTT
d_call: .; j_call: TRBJ1-2; clone_size: .; v_call: TRBV28; cdr3_aa: CASSPKEGYGYTF; cdr3_nt: TGTGCCAGCAGTCCCAAAGAGGGCTATGGCTACACCTTC
d_call: .; j_call: TRBJ1-2; clone_size: .; v_call: TRBV27; cdr3_aa: CASSFGGAWGYTF; cdr3_nt: TGTGCCAGCAGTTTTGGGGGGGCCTGGGGCTACACCTTC
d_call: TRBD2; j_call: TRBJ2-1; clone_size: .; v_call: TRBV9; cdr3_aa: CASSASGGYRLEQFF; cdr3_nt: TGTGCCAGCAGCGCCAGCGGGGGCTACCGCTTGGAGCAGTTCTTC
d_call: TRBD2; j_call: TRBJ2-7; clone_size: few; v_call: TRBV4-2; cdr3_aa: CASSQGAGAGGMYEQYF; cdr3_nt: TGTGCCAGCAGCCAAGGGGCTGGGGCGGGAGGGATGTACGAGCAGTACTTC
d_call: .; j_call: TRBJ1-5; clone_size: .; v_call: TRBV15; cdr3_aa: CATSRTLNQPQHF; cdr3_nt: TGTGCCACCAGCAGAACCCTAAATCAGCCCCAGCATTTT
d_call: TRBD2; j_call: TRBJ2-7; clone_size: .; v_call: TRBV5-6; cdr3_aa: CASSLELAGIYEQYF; cdr3_nt: TGTGCCAGCAGCTTGGAGCTAGCGGGGATCTACGAGCAGTACTTC
d_call: .; j_call: TRBJ1-1; clone_size: few; v_call: TRBV4-1; cdr3_aa: CASSQLVSAHTEAFF; cdr3_nt: TGCGCCAGCAGCCAACTCGTTAGCGCTCACACTGAAGCTTTCTTT
d_call: TRBD1; j_call: TRBJ1-2; clone_size: .; v_call: TRBV5-6; cdr3_aa: CASKRGDRGGYGYTF; cdr3_nt: TGTGCCAGCAAGCGAGGGGACAGGGGAGGATATGGCTACACCTTC
d_call: .; j_call: TRBJ2-7; clone_size: .; v_call: TRBV4-1; cdr3_aa: CASSPGLGRRDEQYF; cdr3_nt: TGCGCCAGCAGCCCCGGCCTTGGCAGGCGGGACGAGCAGTACTTC
d_call: TRBD1; j_call: TRBJ2-7; clone_size: .; v_call: TRBV6-1; cdr3_aa: CASSEPDRGSYEQYF; cdr3_nt: TGTGCCAGCAGTGAACCGGACAGGGGCTCCTACGAGCAGTACTTC
d_call: .; j_call: TRBJ2-1; clone_size: .; v_call: TRBV5-6; cdr3_aa: CASSHVSQNNEQFF; cdr3_nt: TGTGCCAGCAGCCACGTCTCCCAGAACAATGAGCAGTTCTTC
d_call: .; j_call: TRBJ1-5; clone_size: .; v_call: TRBV27; cdr3_aa: CASMAVGARQPQHF; cdr3_nt: TGTGCCAGCATGGCGGTGGGGGCGAGACAGCCCCAGCATTTT
d_call: TRBD2; j_call: TRBJ2-3; clone_size: few; v_call: TRBV5-1; cdr3_aa: CASSAGGLSTDTQYF; cdr3_nt: TGCGCCAGCAGCGCGGGGGGGCTTAGCACAGATACGCAGTATTTT
d_call: TRBD1; j_call: TRBJ1-5; clone_size: few; v_call: TRBV7-3; cdr3_aa: CASSTTGTGLLQPQHF; cdr3_nt: TGTGCCAGCAGCACGACCGGGACAGGGTTATTACAGCCCCAGCATTTT
d_call: .; j_call: TRBJ2-6; clone_size: .; v_call: TRBV5-4; cdr3_aa: CASSLGGGSGANVLTF; cdr3_nt: TGTGCCAGCAGCTTGGGGGGCGGCTCTGGGGCCAACGTCCTGACTTTC
d_call: .; j_call: TRBJ2-1; clone_size: .; v_call: TRBV5-1; cdr3_aa: CASSPAAVNEQFF; cdr3_nt: TGCGCCAGCAGCCCCGCGGCGGTCAATGAGCAGTTCTTC
d_call: TRBD2; j_call: TRBJ2-5; clone_size: .; v_call: TRBV13; cdr3_aa: CASSERLAGGRWGETQYF; cdr3_nt: TGTGCCAGCAGCGAAAGACTAGCGGGGGGCCGATGGGGAGAGACCCAGTACTTC
d_call: TRBD1; j_call: TRBJ1-1; clone_size: .; v_call: TRBV2; cdr3_aa: CASSAAGGRSTEAFF; cdr3_nt: TGTGCCAGCAGTGCCGCAGGGGGACGATCCACTGAAGCTTTCTTT
d_call: .; j_call: TRBJ2-4; clone_size: .; v_call: TRBV5-1; cdr3_aa: CASSLKMGAGAKDQYF; cdr3_nt: TGCGCCAGCAGCTTGAAGATGGGGGCGGGGGCAAAGGATCAGTACTTC
d_call: .; j_call: TRBJ1-4; clone_size: once; v_call: TRBV4-1; cdr3_aa: CASSQTAPNEKLFF; cdr3_nt: TGCGCCAGCAGCCAGACAGCCCCAAATGAAAAACTGTTTTTT
d_call: TRBD2; j_call: TRBJ2-2; clone_size: .; v_call: TRBV4-1; cdr3_aa: CASSQESGTNTGELFF; cdr3_nt: TGCGCCAGCAGCCAAGAGAGCGGGACGAACACCGGGGAGCTGTTTTTT
d_call: .; j_call: TRBJ2-7; clone_size: .; v_call: TRBV7-9; cdr3_aa: CSSSLPRISGRPWDYEQYF; cdr3_nt: TGTTCCAGCAGCTTACCTCGGATTTCGGGGAGACCCTGGGACTACGAGCAGTACTTC
d_call: .; j_call: TRBJ2-7; clone_size: .; v_call: TRBV5-1; cdr3_aa: CASSPSGDAYEQYF; cdr3_nt: TGCGCCAGCTCTCCAAGCGGTGATGCCTACGAGCAGTACTTC
d_call: .; j_call: TRBJ1-4; clone_size: .; v_call: TRBV19; cdr3_aa: CASNLQGMTNEKLFF; cdr3_nt: TGTGCCAGTAACCTCCAGGGGATGACTAATGAAAAACTGTTTTTT
d_call: .; j_call: TRBJ2-7; clone_size: .; v_call: TRBV11-2; cdr3_aa: CASSLGFSGEQYF; cdr3_nt: TGTGCCAGCAGCTTAGGTTTCAGCGGCGAGCAGTACTTC
d_call: .; j_call: TRBJ2-7; clone_size: .; v_call: TRBV4-1; cdr3_aa: CASSQPVGDYEQYF; cdr3_nt: TGCGCCAGCAGCCAACCCGTCGGAGATTACGAGCAGTACTTC
d_call: .; j_call: TRBJ1-1; clone_size: many; v_call: TRBV18; cdr3_aa: CASSPTRDTEAFF; cdr3_nt: TGTGCCAGCTCACCGACGAGGGACACTGAAGCTTTCTTT
d_call: .; j_call: TRBJ2-5; clone_size: .; v_call: TRBV5-4; cdr3_aa: CASSLGPRETQYF; cdr3_nt: TGTGCCAGCAGCCTGGGACCGAGGGAGACCCAGTACTTC
d_call: TRBD1; j_call: TRBJ1-3; clone_size: .; v_call: TRBV25-1; cdr3_aa: CASSGSPGQGVWNTIYF; cdr3_nt: TGTGCCAGCAGTGGATCACCGGGACAGGGAGTTTGGAACACCATATATTTT
d_call: .; j_call: TRBJ2-1; clone_size: .; v_call: TRBV11-3; cdr3_aa: CASSPNRDNPYNEQFF; cdr3_nt: TGTGCCAGCAGCCCAAACCGGGACAATCCCTACAATGAGCAGTTCTTC